The rows below give T cell receptor beta chains drawn from one sample of a study of T cell repertoires in cytomegalovirus infection. TCRdb analysed the reads with MiXCR anew, one entry per CDR3 protein. Counted here are 150,000 to 200,000 distinct CDR3 sequences, 14% occurring once; the ten biggest clones make up approximately 30%. The sequenced sample consisted of PBMCs. All receptors derive from a human donor in good health (CMV status not recorded). Some clones in this sample may be carry-over from other donors' samples. CDR3s include the opening cysteine and the closing phenylalanine or tryptophan. The D gene is left open where the match is weak. The size entry is marked missing in some rows and otherwise reads once, few, many or a size class.

d_gene | len | abundance | j_gene | v_gene | CDR3aa | CDR3nt
TRBD1 | 17 | many | TRBJ2-3 | TRBV6-1 | CASRKGQTTSSTDTQYF | TGTGCCAGCAGGAAGGGACAGACGACTTCTAGCACAGATACGCAGTATTTT
. | 13 | many | TRBJ2-7 | TRBV7-9 | CASSHALSYEQYF | TGTGCCAGCAGCCACGCCCTGTCCTACGAGCAGTACTTC
. | 15 | few | TRBJ2-2 | TRBV19 | CASSMAGRSGGELFF | TGTGCCAGTAGTATGGCGGGGCGCTCTGGCGGGGAGCTGTTTTTT
TRBD1 | 16 | many | TRBJ2-1 | TRBV24-1 | CATSERGTGASNEQFF | TGTGCCACCAGTGAAAGAGGAACAGGGGCTTCCAATGAGCAGTTCTTC
TRBD1 | 15 | few | TRBJ2-5 | TRBV19 | CASSSGQREGETQYF | TGTGCCAGTAGTTCGGGACAGCGAGAGGGAGAGACCCAGTACTTC
TRBD2 | 17 | few | TRBJ2-3 | TRBV6-2/TRBV6-3 | CASSYYSGRASTDTQYF | TGTGCCAGCAGTTATTATAGCGGGAGGGCTAGCACAGATACGCAGTATTTT
. | 15 | many | TRBJ1-1 | TRBV28 | CASSSPPAGNTEAFF | TGTGCCAGCAGCTCACCCCCAGCGGGTAACACTGAAGCTTTCTTT
. | 16 | . | TRBJ2-7 | TRBV9 | CASSVGAGRGSLEQYF | TGTGCCAGCAGCGTAGGAGCGGGCAGGGGGTCACTCGAGCAGTACTTC
TRBD2 | 16 | . | TRBJ2-5 | TRBV11-2 | CASSLDGRGGGGTQYF | TGTGCCAGCAGCTTAGATGGGCGGGGGGGGGGGGGGACCCAGTACTTC
. | 12 | . | TRBJ1-2 | TRBV4-2 | CASSQQGDGYTF | TGTGCCAGCAGCCAACAGGGTGATGGCTACACCTTC
TRBD1 | 16 | many | TRBJ2-6 | TRBV6-2/TRBV6-3 | CASNTDRVSGANVLTF | TGTGCCAGCAACACCGACAGGGTCTCTGGGGCCAACGTCCTGACTTTC
TRBD1 | 15 | many | TRBJ1-2 | TRBV7-8 | CASSSRTGSAYGYTF | TGTGCCAGCAGCTCCCGGACAGGATCGGCCTATGGCTACACCTTC